This is a list of T cell receptor beta chains from one sample in a study of blood T cell repertoires in COVID-19. The table came from immunoSEQ multiplex PCR; TCRdb's copy has only in-frame clones and leaves some out. The table shows around 250,000 clones, with more than 75% occurring only once. Sequenced input: peripheral blood. Receptors were obtained from a woman older than 75 with COVID-19, enrolled during active disease. CDR3s include the opening cysteine and the closing phenylalanine or tryptophan. Fields, in order: D gene, J gene, clone size, V gene, CDR3 DNA, CDR3 protein. The D gene is left open where the match is weak. The size entry is marked missing in some rows and otherwise reads once, few, many or a size class.

d_gene: NA
j_gene: TRBJ2-1
abundance: NA
v_gene: TRBV5-1
CDR3nt: TGCGCCAGCAGTATTGACAGCACCTACAATGAGCAGTTCTTC
CDR3aa: CASSIDSTYNEQFF

d_gene: NA
j_gene: TRBJ1-1
abundance: NA
v_gene: TRBV6-1
CDR3nt: TGTGCCAGCAGACCCCCGGTGAACACTGAAGCTTTCTTT
CDR3aa: CASRPPVNTEAFF

d_gene: TRBD1
j_gene: TRBJ1-4
abundance: NA
v_gene: TRBV7-8
CDR3nt: TGTGCCAGCAGCCGAGGGACAGGGGGAAATGAAAAACTGTTTTTT
CDR3aa: CASSRGTGGNEKLFF

d_gene: NA
j_gene: TRBJ1-5
abundance: NA
v_gene: TRBV5-1
CDR3nt: TGCGCCAGCAGCTTGACGTCCCAGGGACAGCCCCAGCATTTT
CDR3aa: CASSLTSQGQPQHF

d_gene: NA
j_gene: TRBJ2-5
abundance: NA
v_gene: TRBV24-1
CDR3nt: TGTGCCACCAGTGACCCGACCTGGGAGGAGACCCAGTACTTC
CDR3aa: CATSDPTWEETQYF

d_gene: TRBD1
j_gene: TRBJ2-1
abundance: NA
v_gene: TRBV18
CDR3nt: TGTGCCAGCTCACCCGTCGCCCGGACAGGCCTTATCAATGAGCAGTTCTTC
CDR3aa: CASSPVARTGLINEQFF

d_gene: TRBD1
j_gene: TRBJ1-2
abundance: few
v_gene: TRBV5-1
CDR3nt: TGCGCCAGCAGCTTGAGAGACAGGGTCTCTGGCTACACCTTC
CDR3aa: CASSLRDRVSGYTF

d_gene: TRBD1
j_gene: TRBJ2-1
abundance: NA
v_gene: TRBV19
CDR3nt: TGTGCCAGTAGTATTCTCGGACAGGGATTCGGGGATGAGCAGTTCTTC
CDR3aa: CASSILGQGFGDEQFF

d_gene: NA
j_gene: TRBJ1-2
abundance: NA
v_gene: TRBV24-1
CDR3nt: TGTGCCACCAGTGAAAGGGGTATCGAAGGCTACACCTTC
CDR3aa: CATSERGIEGYTF

d_gene: NA
j_gene: TRBJ1-1
abundance: NA
v_gene: TRBV11-3
CDR3nt: TGTGCCAGCAGCCTCCTCCCGACAGGCGGTATCACTGAAGCTTTCTTT
CDR3aa: CASSLLPTGGITEAFF

d_gene: NA
j_gene: TRBJ2-7
abundance: NA
v_gene: TRBV5-1
CDR3nt: TGCGCCAGCAGCTTAGGAGGAATGAACGAGCAGTACTTC
CDR3aa: CASSLGGMNEQYF

d_gene: TRBD1
j_gene: TRBJ1-2
abundance: NA
v_gene: TRBV9
CDR3nt: TGTGCCAGCAGCGTAGTTGGACAGGGTTTGGGCTATGGCTACACCTTC
CDR3aa: CASSVVGQGLGYGYTF

d_gene: NA
j_gene: TRBJ1-6
abundance: few
v_gene: TRBV7-2
CDR3nt: TGTGCCAGCAGCCCAGGGGTGTGGAATTCACCCCTCCACTTT
CDR3aa: CASSPGVWNSPLHF